These T cell receptor beta chains were read from a single sample in a study of cytomegalovirus exposure and HLA in healthy donors. The assay was immunoSEQ multiplex PCR, and TCRdb's table has in-frame clones only and misses some. The sample consists of about 180,000 clones, more than 65% of them appearing once. The sequencing input was PBMCs. These receptors were obtained from a girl aged 2 to 9 in good health and CMV-seropositive. The CDR3 runs from the conserved cysteine through the conserved F or W. Each record gives: clone size, J gene, V gene, CDR3 protein. Clone sizes are given selectively: once, few, many, or a class where the clone is expanded.

clone size: .
J gene: TRBJ2-7
V gene: TRBV2
CDR3 protein: CASSGLSQSSYEQYF

clone size: .
J gene: TRBJ2-7
V gene: TRBV5-1
CDR3 protein: CASSLGNPGGAREQYF

clone size: .
J gene: TRBJ2-7
V gene: TRBV4-1
CDR3 protein: CASSLAPGYEQYF

clone size: .
J gene: TRBJ2-7
V gene: TRBV7-9
CDR3 protein: CASSLAVGSGNSSSYEQYF

clone size: .
J gene: TRBJ1-2
V gene: TRBV19
CDR3 protein: CASSYGDYGYTF

clone size: once
J gene: TRBJ2-7
V gene: TRBV6-5
CDR3 protein: CASSYSQDRYEQYF

clone size: .
J gene: TRBJ2-3
V gene: TRBV11-3
CDR3 protein: CASSRGGAGTDTQYF

clone size: .
J gene: .
V gene: TRBV10-2
CDR3 protein: CASIRTSPHEQYF

clone size: .
J gene: TRBJ2-1
V gene: TRBV10-3
CDR3 protein: CAISDPVSYNEQFF

clone size: .
J gene: TRBJ2-5
V gene: TRBV7-2
CDR3 protein: CASSSVPGEETQYF

clone size: .
J gene: TRBJ2-1
V gene: TRBV27
CDR3 protein: CASILTGFGDEQFF

clone size: .
J gene: TRBJ2-3
V gene: TRBV4-1
CDR3 protein: CASSQGRRGRATDTQYF

clone size: once
J gene: TRBJ2-3
V gene: TRBV5-1
CDR3 protein: CASSTSLTGPTDTQYF

clone size: .
J gene: TRBJ2-2
V gene: TRBV5-1
CDR3 protein: CASSLPLWRELLNTGELFF

clone size: .
J gene: TRBJ1-6
V gene: TRBV4-1
CDR3 protein: CASSQDSTRSLDSPLHF

clone size: .
J gene: TRBJ1-1
V gene: TRBV4-2
CDR3 protein: CASSLTGVNTEAFF

clone size: .
J gene: TRBJ1-1
V gene: TRBV5-1
CDR3 protein: CASSLFPGNTEAFF

clone size: .
J gene: TRBJ1-1
V gene: TRBV2
CDR3 protein: CASLQDGNTEAFF

clone size: .
J gene: TRBJ2-3
V gene: TRBV9
CDR3 protein: CASSVSRARGNWTDTQYF

clone size: .
J gene: TRBJ2-1
V gene: TRBV9
CDR3 protein: CASSVGASGRVGEQFF

clone size: .
J gene: TRBJ1-3
V gene: TRBV5-4
CDR3 protein: CASSQDLQGEGGNTIYF

clone size: .
J gene: TRBJ2-2
V gene: TRBV9
CDR3 protein: CASSATGGSNTGELFF

clone size: .
J gene: TRBJ2-3
V gene: TRBV30
CDR3 protein: CAWTVGDTQYF

clone size: .
J gene: TRBJ1-1
V gene: TRBV10-3
CDR3 protein: CAISPRGQSMNTEAFF

clone size: .
J gene: TRBJ2-7
V gene: TRBV5-1
CDR3 protein: CASSPVPNSYEQYF

clone size: .
J gene: TRBJ1-5
V gene: TRBV19
CDR3 protein: CASRTLMTGTGVNQPQHF

clone size: .
J gene: TRBJ1-1
V gene: TRBV9
CDR3 protein: CASSVRGATEAFF

clone size: once
J gene: TRBJ1-1
V gene: TRBV29-1
CDR3 protein: CSGRQGWGMNTEAFF

clone size: .
J gene: TRBJ2-1
V gene: TRBV11-3
CDR3 protein: CASSNTGNEQFF

clone size: .
J gene: TRBJ2-7
V gene: TRBV13
CDR3 protein: CASSLPGQGAYEQYF

clone size: .
J gene: TRBJ2-3
V gene: TRBV6-5
CDR3 protein: CASGRGTDTQYF

clone size: .
J gene: TRBJ1-3
V gene: TRBV27
CDR3 protein: CASSVTGTISGNTIYF

clone size: .
J gene: TRBJ2-3
V gene: TRBV18
CDR3 protein: CASSPTSGSTDTQYF

clone size: once
J gene: TRBJ1-2
V gene: TRBV4-1
CDR3 protein: CASRDRELTREYSYGYTF

clone size: once
J gene: TRBJ2-1
V gene: TRBV5-1
CDR3 protein: CASSLGDNHNGEQFF

clone size: .
J gene: TRBJ2-4
V gene: TRBV28
CDR3 protein: CASSLRGSVQKNIQYF

clone size: .
J gene: TRBJ2-3
V gene: TRBV7-3
CDR3 protein: CASSFTPRGTGGLVDTQYF

clone size: .
J gene: TRBJ2-1
V gene: TRBV11-2
CDR3 protein: CASSLGGQGYNEQFF

clone size: .
J gene: TRBJ1-2
V gene: TRBV23-1
CDR3 protein: CASSSGFVWGYPF

clone size: .
J gene: TRBJ2-1
V gene: TRBV5-1
CDR3 protein: CASRSAGTSYNEQFF

clone size: .
J gene: TRBJ2-7
V gene: TRBV19
CDR3 protein: CASSIPDRYEQYF

clone size: .
J gene: TRBJ2-5
V gene: TRBV19
CDR3 protein: CASNGSGGSKETQYF

clone size: .
J gene: TRBJ1-5
V gene: TRBV6-1
CDR3 protein: CASSNGPQHF

clone size: .
J gene: TRBJ1-1
V gene: TRBV6-6
CDR3 protein: CASSYYADTEAFF

clone size: .
J gene: TRBJ1-1
V gene: TRBV13
CDR3 protein: CASSSLEGPGQGVLGTEAFF

clone size: .
J gene: TRBJ1-2
V gene: TRBV28
CDR3 protein: CASRTGVNYGYTF

clone size: .
J gene: TRBJ1-1
V gene: TRBV10-3
CDR3 protein: CAISSGGGVGEMNTEAFF

clone size: once
J gene: TRBJ1-2
V gene: TRBV12-5
CDR3 protein: CASGLVGSKRYGYTF

clone size: .
J gene: TRBJ1-1
V gene: TRBV5-4
CDR3 protein: CASSTRDRGVTEAFF

clone size: .
J gene: TRBJ1-1
V gene: TRBV14
CDR3 protein: CASSHGTEAFF

clone size: .
J gene: TRBJ2-2
V gene: TRBV5-4
CDR3 protein: CASSLSQGAPGELFF

clone size: .
J gene: TRBJ1-2
V gene: TRBV4-1
CDR3 protein: CASSQAAGNRGYTF

clone size: .
J gene: TRBJ2-7
V gene: TRBV6-5
CDR3 protein: CASSYSPSYYEQYF

clone size: few
J gene: TRBJ1-4
V gene: TRBV6-5
CDR3 protein: CASSSPGGVGEKLFF